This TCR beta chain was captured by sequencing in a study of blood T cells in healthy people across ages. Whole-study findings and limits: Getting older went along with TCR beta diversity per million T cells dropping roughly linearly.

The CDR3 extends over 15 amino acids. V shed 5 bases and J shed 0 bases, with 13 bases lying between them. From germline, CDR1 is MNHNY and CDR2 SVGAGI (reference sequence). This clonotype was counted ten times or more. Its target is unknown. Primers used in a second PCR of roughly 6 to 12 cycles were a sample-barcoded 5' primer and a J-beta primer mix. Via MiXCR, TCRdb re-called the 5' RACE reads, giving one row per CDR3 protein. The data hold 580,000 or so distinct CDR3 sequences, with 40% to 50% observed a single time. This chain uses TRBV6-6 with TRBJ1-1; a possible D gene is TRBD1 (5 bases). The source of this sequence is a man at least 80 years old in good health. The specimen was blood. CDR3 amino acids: CASSQLQGLNTEAFF. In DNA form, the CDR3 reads TGTGCCAGCAGTCAACTTCAGGGCTTGAACACTGAAGCTTTCTTT.